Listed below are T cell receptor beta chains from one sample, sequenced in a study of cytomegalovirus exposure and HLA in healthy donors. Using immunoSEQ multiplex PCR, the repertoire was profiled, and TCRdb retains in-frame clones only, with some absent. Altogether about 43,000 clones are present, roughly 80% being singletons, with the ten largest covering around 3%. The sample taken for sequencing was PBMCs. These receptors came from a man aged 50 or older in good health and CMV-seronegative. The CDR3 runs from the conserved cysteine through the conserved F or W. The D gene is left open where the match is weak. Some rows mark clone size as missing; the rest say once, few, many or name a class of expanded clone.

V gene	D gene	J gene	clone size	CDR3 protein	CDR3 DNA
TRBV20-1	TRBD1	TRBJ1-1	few	CSASTGTRAFF	TGCAGTGCTTCGACAGGGACCAGGGCTTTCTTT
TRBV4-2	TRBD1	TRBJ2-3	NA	CASSPGQGGTDTQYF	TGTGCCAGCAGCCCGGGACAGGGTGGCACAGATACGCAGTATTTT
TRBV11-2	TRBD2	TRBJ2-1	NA	CASSWGTSRHNEQFF	TGTGCCAGCAGCTGGGGGACTAGCCGGCACAATGAGCAGTTCTTC
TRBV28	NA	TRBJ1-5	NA	CASGPGQWGNQPQHF	TGTGCCAGCGGCCCCGGACAGTGGGGCAATCAGCCCCAGCATTTT
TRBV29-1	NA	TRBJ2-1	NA	CSVPRGSSSYNEQFF	TGCAGCGTGCCCCGGGGGTCTTCTTCCTACAATGAGCAGTTCTTC
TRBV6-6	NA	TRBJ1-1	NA	CASSPLRGRESTEAFF	TGTGCCAGCAGCCCTTTGCGGGGGCGGGAGAGCACTGAAGCTTTCTTT
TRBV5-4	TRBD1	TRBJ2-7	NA	CASSLGDRTYEQYF	TGTGCCAGCAGCTTGGGGGACAGGACCTACGAGCAGTACTTC
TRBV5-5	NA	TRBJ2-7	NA	CASSLVTVPYEQYF	TGTGCCAGCAGCTTGGTGACAGTCCCCTACGAGCAGTACTTC
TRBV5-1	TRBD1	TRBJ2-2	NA	CASSWTGGLPGELFF	TGCGCCAGCAGCTGGACAGGGGGCTTACCCGGGGAGCTGTTTTTT
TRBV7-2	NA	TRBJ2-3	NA	CASSSTRSSTDTQYF	TGTGCCAGCAGCTCAACTAGGTCTAGCACAGATACGCAGTATTTT
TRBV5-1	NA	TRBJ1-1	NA	CASSLVSAGESTEAFF	TGCGCCAGCAGCTTGGTTTCGGCAGGGGAGAGCACTGAAGCTTTCTTT
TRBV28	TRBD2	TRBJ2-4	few	CASSLGTSWNIQYF	TGTGCCAGCAGTTTAGGGACTAGCTGGAACATTCAGTACTTC
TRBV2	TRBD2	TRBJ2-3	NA	CASSRRASGGSSGVDTQYF	TGTGCCAGCTCCCGACGGGCTAGCGGAGGCTCATCGGGTGTGGATACGCAGTATTTT
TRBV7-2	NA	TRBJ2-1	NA	CASSPGGHEQFF	TGTGCCAGCAGCCCGGGGGGCCACGAGCAGTTCTTC